This T cell receptor (beta chain) was sequenced for a study of blood T cell repertoires in COVID-19. The assay was immunoSEQ multiplex PCR, and TCRdb's table has in-frame clones only and misses some. The sample lists about 130,000 clones, 78% occurring once. Germline loops: CDR1 SEHNR, CDR2 FQNEAQ (reference sequence). V lost 0 bases and J lost 2, with 7 bases in between. This CDR3 region has 14 residues. The receptor was derived from a man between 60 and 75 years old who had recovered from COVID-19. The chain combines TRBV7-9 with TRBJ2-5; maybe TRBD1 (5 bases). The sample taken for sequencing was peripheral blood. CDR3 bases: TGTGCCAGCAGCTTAGCAACAGGACAAGAGACCCAGTACTTC. It encodes CASSLATGQETQYF.